These T cell receptor beta chains were read from a single sample in a study of human T cells and chemical hapten exposure. TCRdb re-derived calls from the RACE reads in MiXCR, one entry per CDR3 protein. The sample includes about 120,000 distinct CDR3 sequences, around 15% of them seen just once. The sequences come from whole blood, collected in connection with sensitization to the hapten diphenylcyclopropenone (DPC). Every receptor here comes from a man aged 18 to 30 with alopecia areata. Some clones in this sample may be carry-over from other donors' samples. CDR3s leave out the opening cysteine and the closing phenylalanine or tryptophan. Not all rows give a size; the values are once, few, many and, for expanded clones, a class.

>-|TRBJ2-3|TRBV11-2
ASSLVLGTGLGDTQY
>-|TRBJ1-5|TRBV7-2
ASSVVSNQPQH
>-|TRBJ1-6|TRBV4-3
ASSQERVTYSPLH
>few|TRBJ2-7|TRBV5-4
ASSNIRGDEQY
>few|TRBJ1-1|TRBV10-2
ASSASLGSEAF
>-|TRBJ2-5|TRBV7-2
ASSELDRGQETQY
>-|TRBJ1-3|TRBV3-1
ASSFGSGHSGNTIY
>many|TRBJ1-4|TRBV3-1
ASSQGYSHEKLF
>many|TRBJ2-5|TRBV6-5
ASNPSQRAPASTQY
>many|TRBJ2-7|TRBV7-2
ASSLLADRRKKSYEQY
>few|TRBJ2-7|TRBV3-1
ASRSQARVGEQY
>few|TRBJ1-1|TRBV5-1
ASSGVMKGHLNTEAF
>-|TRBJ2-2|TRBV10-3
AISERLAGSNTGELF
>-|TRBJ2-1|TRBV4-1
ASSLSGGAANEQF
>few|TRBJ2-1|TRBV11-2
ASRPPGLAGVSYNEQF
>few|TRBJ2-7|TRBV11-2
ASRRTRDRNYEQY
>many|TRBJ1-1|TRBV27
ASSLGGKGSEAF
>many|TRBJ1-4|TRBV4-2
ASSQERAVVEKLF
>many|TRBJ2-3|TRBV12-3/TRBV12-4
ASSLGLDTDTQY
>-|TRBJ2-7|TRBV28
ASSFSRHSYEQY
>-|TRBJ2-2|TRBV6-2/TRBV6-3
ASRETGGRDTGEMF
>few|TRBJ2-3|TRBV3-1
ASRFEAQGYDTQY
>many|TRBJ2-5|TRBV7-6
ASSLQGVQETQY
>-|TRBJ2-7|TRBV7-3
ASSRTGRLDEQY
>-|TRBJ2-3|TRBV7-9
GSSLLDTQY
>once|TRBJ1-2|TRBV5-1
ASSSRAELRGYT
>-|TRBJ1-5|TRBV20-1
SARGRGQSNQPQH
>many|TRBJ2-5|TRBV7-9
ASSEKPGPRGTQY
>many|TRBJ1-4|TRBV7-2
ASSTPGTEKLF
>-|TRBJ1-5|TRBV3-1
ASSQDHQDTNQPQH
>many|TRBJ2-2|TRBV10-2
ASSGVTNTGELF
>many|TRBJ2-1|TRBV6-2/TRBV6-3
ASSYSPIEQF
>-|TRBJ1-1|TRBV10-3
AMRRASSMNTEAF
>few|TRBJ2-2|TRBV20-1
SATGTGDYTGELF
>few|TRBJ2-3|TRBV25-1
ASGRGDTQY
>many|TRBJ1-1|TRBV6-2/TRBV6-3
ASSYSAGATEAF
>-|TRBJ2-7|TRBV11-3
ASSLSGQIFGGEQY
>-|TRBJ2-2|TRBV29-1
SVEGTRNTGELF
>-|TRBJ2-5|TRBV6-2/TRBV6-3
ASTTSRRETQY
>few|TRBJ2-3|TRBV29-1
SVDAPTDTQY
>few|TRBJ1-5|TRBV3-1
ASSQSNSNQPQH
>-|TRBJ1-4|TRBV6-5
ASSYAFQGRGREKLF
>many|TRBJ2-5|TRBV3-1
ASSQDKTSGGETQY
>few|TRBJ1-6|TRBV5-6
ASSLIRRQGGSPLH
>few|TRBJ1-5|TRBV4-3
ASSQDRVGSNQPQH
>few|TRBJ2-7|TRBV4-3
ASSHAESYEQY
>-|TRBJ2-4|TRBV20-1
SARGNIQY
>-|TRBJ2-7|TRBV3-1
ASSQDRAREQY